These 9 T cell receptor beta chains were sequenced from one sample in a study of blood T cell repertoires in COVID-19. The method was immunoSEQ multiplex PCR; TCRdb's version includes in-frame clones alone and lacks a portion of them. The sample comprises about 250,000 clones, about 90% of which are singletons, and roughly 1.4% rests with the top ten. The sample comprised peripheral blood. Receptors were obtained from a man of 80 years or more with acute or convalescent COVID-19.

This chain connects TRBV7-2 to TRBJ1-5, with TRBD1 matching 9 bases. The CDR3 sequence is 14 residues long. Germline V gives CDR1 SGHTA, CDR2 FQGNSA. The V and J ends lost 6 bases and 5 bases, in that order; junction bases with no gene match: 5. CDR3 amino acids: CASSSQGADQPQHF. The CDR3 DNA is TGTGCCAGCAGTTCACAGGGGGCTGATCAGCCCCAGCATTTT.

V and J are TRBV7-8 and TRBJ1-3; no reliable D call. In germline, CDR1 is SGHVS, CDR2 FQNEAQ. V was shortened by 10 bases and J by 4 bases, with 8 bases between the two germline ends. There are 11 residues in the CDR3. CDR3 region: CATGRGNTIYF. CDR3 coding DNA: TGTGCCACCGGGAGGGGAAACACCATATATTTT. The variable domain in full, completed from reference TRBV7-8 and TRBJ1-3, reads GAGVSQSPRYKVAKRGQDVALRCDPISGHVSLFWYQQALGQGPEFLTYFQNEAQLDKSGLPSDRFFAERPEGSVSTLKIQRTQQEDSAVYLCATGRGNTIYFGEGSWLTVV.

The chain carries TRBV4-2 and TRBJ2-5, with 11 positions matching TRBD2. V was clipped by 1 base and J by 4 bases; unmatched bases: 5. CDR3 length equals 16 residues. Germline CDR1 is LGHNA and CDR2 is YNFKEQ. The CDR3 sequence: CASSQVLAGGGETQYF. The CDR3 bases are TGTGCCAGCAGCCAAGTGCTAGCGGGAGGAGGAGAGACCCAGTACTTC.

CDR3 sequence: CASSLVGGSPDTQYF. CDR3 nucleotide sequence: TGTGCCAGCAGCTTAGTGGGAGGATCCCCAGATACGCAGTATTTT. This chain joins TRBV7-2 and TRBJ2-3; TRBD2 might be the D (6 bases). The germline V and J ends were trimmed by 1 base and 4 bases, with 12 bases remaining between them. Per germline, CDR1 SGHTA and CDR2 FQGNSA. The CDR3 has 15 amino acids.

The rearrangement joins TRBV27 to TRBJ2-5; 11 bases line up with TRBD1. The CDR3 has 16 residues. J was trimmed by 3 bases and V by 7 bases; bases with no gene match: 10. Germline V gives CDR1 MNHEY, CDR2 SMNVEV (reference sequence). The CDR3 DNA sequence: TGTGCCAGCAACTTTAGGGGGACAGGGGGGAAAGAGACCCAGTACTTC. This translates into CASNFRGTGGKETQYF.

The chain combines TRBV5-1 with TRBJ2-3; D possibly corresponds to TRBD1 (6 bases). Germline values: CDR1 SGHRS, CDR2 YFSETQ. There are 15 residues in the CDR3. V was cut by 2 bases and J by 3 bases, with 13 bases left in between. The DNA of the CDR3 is TGCGCCAGCAGCTTTTCTCAGGGGAGAACAGATACGCAGTATTTT. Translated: CASSFSQGRTDTQYF.

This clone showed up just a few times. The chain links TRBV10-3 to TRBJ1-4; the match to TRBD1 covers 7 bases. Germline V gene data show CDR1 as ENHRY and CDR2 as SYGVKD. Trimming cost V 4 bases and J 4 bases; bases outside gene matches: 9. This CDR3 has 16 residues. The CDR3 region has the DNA TGTGCCATCAGTGCAGGAGCCGGGACAGTTAATGAAAAACTGTTTTTT. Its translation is CAISAGAGTVNEKLFF.

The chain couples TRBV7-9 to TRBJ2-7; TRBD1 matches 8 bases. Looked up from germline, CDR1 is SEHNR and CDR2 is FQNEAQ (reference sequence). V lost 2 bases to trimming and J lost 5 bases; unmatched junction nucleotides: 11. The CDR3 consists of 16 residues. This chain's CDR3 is CASSLHGDRLLHEQYF. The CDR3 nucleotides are TGTGCCAGCAGCTTACATGGGGACAGGCTACTCCACGAGCAGTACTTC. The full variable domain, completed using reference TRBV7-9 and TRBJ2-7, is DTGVSQNPRHKITKRGQNVTFRCDPISEHNRLYWYRQTLGQGPEFLTYFQNEAQLEKSRLLSDRFSAERPKGSFSTLEIQRTEQGDSAMYLCASSLHGDRLLHEQYFGPGTRLTVT.

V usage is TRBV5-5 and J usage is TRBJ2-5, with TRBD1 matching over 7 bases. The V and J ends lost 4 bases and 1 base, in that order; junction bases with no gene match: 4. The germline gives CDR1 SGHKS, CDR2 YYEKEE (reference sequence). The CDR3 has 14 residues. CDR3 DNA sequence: TGTGCCAGCAGCCAGACAGGGAGCCAAGAGACCCAGTACTTC. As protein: CASSQTGSQETQYF.